This T cell receptor (beta chain) was captured by sequencing in a study of cytomegalovirus exposure and HLA in healthy donors. PCR involved 60 Vbeta and 13 Jbeta primers. TCRdb's table, derived via immunoSEQ multiplex PCR, lists solely in-frame clones and lacks some. The listing contains 150,000 or so clones. Germline CDR1 and CDR2: SGDLS and YYNGEE. V lost 0 bases to trimming and J lost 2 bases; unmatched junction nucleotides: 4. This CDR3 has 15 residues. Healthy bone marrow donors made up the donor group. The V call is TRBV9, the J call TRBJ2-7, with 8 positions matching TRBD2. The clonotype originates from a woman between 45 and 65 years old in good health and CMV-seronegative. Sequencing was done on a sample of PBMCs. The CDR3 reads CASSVATSGAYEQYF. CDR3 DNA sequence: TGTGCCAGCAGCGTAGCTACTAGCGGAGCCTACGAGCAGTACTTC.